This T cell receptor (beta chain) was observed in a study of OX40 agonist ivuxolimab in advanced cancers. For the study in its entirety: Ivuxolimab, which targeted the costimulatory receptor OX40 (CD134), was an agonistic, fully human IgG2 monoclonal antibody. Intravenous ivuxolimab was administered to patients every 2 weeks at six dose levels: 0.01, 0.1, 0.3, 1.5, 3 and 10 mg/kg. Of the roughly 51 patients in dose escalation, 19 had hepatocellular carcinoma, some 15 had melanoma, 9 had renal cell carcinoma and 9 had head and neck cancer. The dose-escalation cohort was 82.7% male with a mean age of about 65 years, ranging from roughly 20 to 80. Patients were allowed to have had prior anti-PD-1, anti-PD-L1 or anti-CTLA-4 therapy, and approximately 37% of the dose-escalation patients had been treated with checkpoint inhibitors. Three dose-escalation patients achieved partial responses, one with hepatocellular carcinoma and two with cutaneous melanoma. Peripheral TCRbeta sequencing aimed to test whether ivuxolimab altered TCR sequence diversity and caused clonal T-cell expansion. The monotherapy dose-escalation portion (N ≈ 50 patients) of the phase I ivuxolimab trial is reported in the paper. General findings and caveats noted by the study authors: Low levels of normalized T-cell clonal expansion were also seen in some nonresponding patients. At doses of 0.1 to 3.0 mg/kg, clonal expansion of both CD4+ and CD8+ blood T cells was observed from baseline to week 6. In partial responders in the 0.1-3.0 mg/kg groups, normalized peripheral clonal expansion was found to be among the lowest, especially among CD8+ T cells. After ivuxolimab, CD8+ T cells had more expanded clones than CD4+ T cells on average. Antigen specificity was not determined for the clonally expanded peripheral T cells.

With regard to this clone: Which antigen it targets is not known. Base quality data are lacking; no much larger clone is found one base away.

The trial excluded patients who had a history of autoimmune disease or who were on systemic immunosuppression. Peripheral blood for TCR sequencing was collected from all dose cohorts at baseline, on cycle 4 day 1, and on cycle 7 day 1. The samples were taken from a phase I, first-in-human, multicenter, open-label dose-escalation trial of ivuxolimab. Adults with locally advanced or metastatic melanoma, renal cell, hepatocellular, or head and neck squamous cell carcinoma were enrolled in the trial. Before TCR sequencing, CD4+ and CD8+ T cells were separately sorted from peripheral blood. To sequence the TCRbeta CDR3 region, genomic DNA was isolated from the sorted cells. The immunoSEQ Assay was used for sequencing of TCRbeta CDR3 regions. TCRdb mirrors the immuneACCESS table, restricted to in-frame sequences. Some clones are absent from its copies; in checked studies, under half trace to an unresolved V gene, and the reason for the others is unknown. The sample table shows 15,000 to 20,000 clones, and around 80% are seen once. Of the sample, over 20% is held by the ten largest clones.

Cut back by 5 bases and 3 bases, the V and J ends lie 13 bases apart. CDR1 and CDR2 are read off the germline V gene (reference sequence) as SSHAT and FNYEAQ. The CDR3 holds 15 amino acids from the cysteine to the phenylalanine. Of all the DNA, just the CDR3 is kept, 45 bases in frame from base 1. The sample was CD4+ or CD8+ T cells sorted from blood, taken in a trial of the OX40 agonist ivuxolimab. This chain is built from TRBV7-7 and TRBJ2-2, with no D gene named confidently. The TCR sequence derives from an adult with an advanced solid tumor such as melanoma, head and neck, liver or kidney cancer. The CDR3 loop reads CASSLGTSYTGELFF. The DNA reads TGTGCCAGCAGCCTAGGCACTTCTTACACCGGGGAGCTGTTTTTT.